This T cell receptor beta chain came from a study of blood T cell repertoires in COVID-19. About the study: Whether acute or convalescent, the COVID-19 samples came from the United States, Italy and Spain. In each case, the material was cDNA or gDNA derived from T cells, B-cell-depleted T cells, or PBMCs.

Measured with immunoSEQ multiplex PCR; TCRdb has only the in-frame clones, and not every one. Of roughly 260,000 clones in the sample, approximately 90% were seen once. This CDR3 has 14 residues. CDR1 is SGHKS, CDR2 YYEKEE, per germline (reference sequence). V was clipped by 5 bases and J by 8 bases; unmatched bases: 5. This clone was detected only once. This clonotype originated in a woman between 25 and 40 years old with acute COVID-19. The sample consisted of PBMCs or T cells enriched from blood (not recorded which). The chain couples TRBV5-5 to TRBJ1-4; TRBD1 matches at 11 bases. The CDR3 sequence: CASRERTGGEKLFF. CDR3 DNA sequence: TGTGCCAGCAGGGAAAGGACAGGGGGCGAAAAACTGTTTTTT.